The 22 T cell receptor beta chains given below trace back to one sample, sequenced in a study of T cell responses to AZD1222 COVID-19 vaccine. TCRdb keeps only in-frame clones here, not all; method: immunoSEQ multiplex PCR. Counted here are some 84,000 clones, roughly 87% occurring once; the ten biggest clones make up 11%. Sequences were derived from peripheral blood, sampled 28 days after the second AZD1222 dose. These receptors all stem from an adult who received the AZD1222 COVID-19 vaccine.

The CDR3 sequence: CASSPRASNYGYTF. The DNA for the CDR3 is TGTGCCAGCAGCCCCCGCGCATCTAACTATGGCTACACCTTC. The J gene is TRBJ1-2, the V gene TRBV3-1 (or the pseudogene TRBV3-2); D gene uncertain. CDR3 size: 14 residues. V dropped 4 bases and J dropped 0 bases, with 9 bases sitting between them. Germline V gene data show CDR1 as LGHDT and CDR2 as YNNKEL (reference sequence).

This clone has more than one count but fewer than ten. The chain carries TRBV5-1 and TRBJ2-6, with a tentative D call TRBD2 (5 bases). This CDR3 is 17 amino acids long. Trimming stripped 2 bases from V and 0 bases from J, with 12 bases between. Looked up from germline, CDR1 is SGHRS and CDR2 is YFSETQ. Here the CDR3 DNA reads TGCGCCAGCAGCTTCGGAGGTCTGAGCTCTGGGGCCAACGTCCTGACTTTC. Protein sequence: CASSFGGLSSGANVLTF. Full variable domain (remainder filled in from reference TRBV5-1 and TRBJ2-6): KAGVTQTPRYLIKTRGQQVTLSCSPISGHRSVSWYQQTPGQGLQFLFEYFSETQRNKGNFPGRFSGRQFSNSRSEMNVSTLELGDSALYLCASSFGGLSSGANVLTFGAGSRLTVL.

CDR3 protein: CASSRDRGGEKLFF. The CDR3, as DNA: TGCGCCAGCAGCCGGGACAGGGGAGGGGAAAAACTGTTTTTT. The gene calls are TRBV4-3 and TRBJ1-4; 10 positions match TRBD1. This CDR3 region has 14 residues. Germline trimming cut 4 bases from V and 8 bases from J; bases unmatched to any gene: 4. Germline CDR1 is LGHNA and CDR2 is YSLEER.

This clone was counted a single time. The chain couples TRBV6-2 or TRBV6-3 to TRBJ2-7; 10 bases are a match to TRBD1. With V trimmed by 7 bases and J by 3 bases, 12 bases remained unmatched. The CDR3 runs to 16 residues. Germline assignment: CDR1 MNHEY and CDR2 SVGEGT. The CDR3 is CASTPYPGQGIYEQYF. The CDR3 DNA follows: TGTGCCAGCACCCCATACCCGGGACAGGGGATCTACGAGCAGTACTTC.

The rearrangement joins TRBV2 to TRBJ2-1; unclear D gene. Trimming pared 1 base from V and 0 bases from J, leaving 1 base between. The CDR3 loop spans 13 amino acids. Per the germline V gene, CDR1 is SNHLY and CDR2 is FYNNEI. In DNA, the CDR3 is TGTGCCAGCAGTGAAGACTCCTACAATGAGCAGTTCTTC. This codes for CASSEDSYNEQFF.

The chain uses TRBV6-2 or TRBV6-3 and TRBJ1-2; D is ambiguous. The V gene's germline CDR1 is MNHEY and CDR2 SVGEGT. The CDR3 extends over 12 amino acids. Trimming stripped 4 bases from V and 8 bases from J, with 11 bases between. The CDR3 loop is CASSSDGEGYTF. CDR3 nucleotide sequence: TGTGCCAGCAGTTCCGACGGGGAGGGCTACACCTTC.

V is TRBV7-9 and J is TRBJ1-3; TRBD1 might be the D (6 bases). Germline-derived CDR1 and CDR2 are SEHNR and FQNEAQ (reference sequence). V gave up 5 bases and J gave up 3 bases, with 14 bases separating them. The CDR3 runs 15 residues. The CDR3, as DNA: TGTGCCAGCAGCCCTCCCGGGGGCTTTGGAAACACCATATATTTT. Translation gives CASSPPGGFGNTIYF.

The rearrangement links TRBV4-1 to TRBJ2-4; maybe TRBD2 (5 bases). The V gene lost 4 bases and the J gene lost 2 bases, with 12 bases spanning the gap. Germline CDR1 reads MGHRA; CDR2 reads YSYEKL. The CDR3 runs 15 residues. Written as DNA, the CDR3 is TGCGCCAGCAGCCCCCTTGGGGAGACCAAAAACATTCAGTACTTC. It specifies CASSPLGETKNIQYF.

The rearrangement links TRBV5-4 to TRBJ2-2; possible D gene TRBD1, 5 bases. The germline V and J ends were trimmed by 4 bases and 7 bases, with 11 bases remaining between them. CDR1 and CDR2 (germline): SGHNT, YYREEE (reference sequence). This CDR3 has 13 residues. The CDR3 DNA reads as TGTGCCAGCAGCCTGCCCCAGGGCGGGGAGCTGTTTTTT. The encoded protein is CASSLPQGGELFF.

This clone has only one observation. The chain employs TRBV29-1 and TRBJ1-3, with D possibly TRBD1 on 6 matching bases. CDR1 is SQVTM and CDR2 is ANQGSEA in the germline V gene. This CDR3 has 13 residues. V dropped 6 bases and J dropped 0 bases, with 9 bases sitting between them. CDR3 sequence reads: CSVRQDSGNTIYF. The DNA of the CDR3 is TGCAGCGTCCGACAGGACTCTGGAAACACCATATATTTT.

The chain uses TRBV7-2 and TRBJ2-7, with a tentative D call TRBD1 (6 bases). There are 18 residues in the CDR3. Deletions cut 4 bases from V and 1 base from J, with 23 bases between. Per the germline V gene, CDR1 is SGHTA and CDR2 is FQGNSA. The CDR3 DNA is TGTGCCAGCAGCTCCCCGATCACTTACAGGGATCGTTCCTACGAGCAGTACTTC. It specifies CASSSPITYRDRSYEQYF.

This clone occurred once. One end of the junction is discordant with germline, which a read error may explain. The chain joins TRBV7-7 to TRBJ2-2; D unclear. The germline gives CDR1 SSHAT, CDR2 FNYEAQ (reference sequence). This CDR3 spans 13 amino acids. This chain's CDR3 is CASSTAMTGELFF. DNA of the CDR3: TGTGCTAGCAGCACAGCTATGACCGGGGAGCTGTTTTTT.

The V call is TRBV27, the J call TRBJ1-5; a weak D match, TRBD1 (6 bases). CDR1 is MNHEY, CDR2 SMNVEV, per germline (reference sequence). V was pared by 2 bases and J by 7 bases, with 12 bases between. The CDR3 loop spans 14 amino acids. The CDR3 region has the DNA TGTGCCAGCAGTTTAACCACAGGGACGCAGCCCCAGCATTTT. Its protein is CASSLTTGTQPQHF.

CDR3 loop: CASIWSPTGELFF. The CDR3 DNA is TGTGCCAGCATCTGGTCCCCAACCGGGGAGCTGTTTTTT. The chain uses TRBV2 and TRBJ2-2; D is uncertain. Germline-derived CDR1 and CDR2 are SNHLY and FYNNEI. This CDR3 is 13 amino acids long. Trimming took off 7 bases at V and 5 bases at J, with 11 bases between the two ends.

The rearrangement joins TRBV13 to TRBJ1-2; 10 bases are shared with TRBD1. V was pared by 5 bases and J by 3 bases, with 3 bases of the junction left unmatched. The CDR3 is made up of 14 amino acids. Germline CDR1 reads PRHDT; CDR2 reads FYEKMQ (reference sequence). The CDR3 nucleotides read TGTGCCAGCAGCAGGACAGGGGGTTACTATGGCTACACCTTC. Translated: CASSRTGGYYGYTF.

CDR3 DNA: TGTGCCAGCAGTTCCCTACAAGGAGGCTACACCTTC. Translated: CASSSLQGGYTF. The chain has TRBV12-3 or TRBV12-4 and TRBJ1-2; D not resolved. The V end was cut by 4 bases, the J end by 8 bases, with 11 bases between. This CDR3 spans 12 amino acids.

The V gene is TRBV12-5, the J gene TRBJ1-6, with 8 bases identical to TRBD1. Germline CDR1 and CDR2: LGHNT and FRNRAP. Trimming took 2 bases from V and 8 from J; bases not matched to a gene: 2. The CDR3 has 14 amino acids. Written as DNA, the CDR3 is TGTGCTAGTGGTTTGCAGGGGGCGTATTCACCCCTCCACTTT. Encoded protein: CASGLQGAYSPLHF.

This sequence joins TRBV23-1 and TRBJ2-7, with no clear D. TRBV23-1 is an open reading frame whose function is uncertain. This CDR3 has 14 residues. V lost 0 bases and J 5 bases, leaving 11 bases between the germline ends. In DNA, the CDR3 is TGCGCCAGCAGTCAATCGGGTGGGCAGCACGAGCAGTACTTC. This gives the protein CASSQSGGQHEQYF.

The sample holds a few counts of this clone. The chain is built from TRBV6-5 and TRBJ1-1, with D possibly being TRBD1 (6 bases). Germline lookup yields CDR1 MNHEY and CDR2 SVGAGI. Trimming took 6 bases from V and 1 from J, leaving 15 bases between them. The CDR3 runs 15 residues. The CDR3 sequence: CASSSISRGNTEAFF. DNA for the CDR3: TGTGCCAGCAGCTCAATCTCCAGGGGGAACACTGAAGCTTTCTTT.

The chain uses TRBV7-9 and TRBJ1-6; the D gene is possibly TRBD1 (5 bases). V was cut by 10 bases and J by 9 bases, with 22 bases left in between. The CDR3 spans 15 residues. Germline assignment: CDR1 SEHNR and CDR2 FQNEAQ (reference sequence). CDR3 region: CAIPGGLLRGSPLHF. CDR3 DNA: TGTGCCATCCCGGGGGGACTTCTTCGGGGTTCACCCCTCCACTTT.

This chain joins TRBV7-9 and TRBJ1-6, with D tentatively TRBD1 (6 bases). This CDR3 has 15 residues. Between the trimmed V and J ends, which lost 5 bases and 6 bases, there was a span of 14 bases. Germline assignment: CDR1 SEHNR and CDR2 FQNEAQ (reference sequence). This CDR3 is CASSLGGASNSPLHF. CDR3 nucleotide sequence: TGTGCCAGCAGCCTAGGGGGGGCGTCTAATTCACCCCTCCACTTT.

The V and J genes are TRBV2 and TRBJ1-5; 7 bases map to TRBD1. V dropped 6 bases and J dropped 4; count of bases not matched to a gene: 6. CDR3 length: 14 amino acids. Germline V gene lookup returns CDR1 SNHLY and CDR2 FYNNEI. The chain's CDR3 is CASSWDRLNQPQHF. CDR3 nucleotide sequence: TGTGCCAGCAGCTGGGACAGACTAAATCAGCCCCAGCATTTT.